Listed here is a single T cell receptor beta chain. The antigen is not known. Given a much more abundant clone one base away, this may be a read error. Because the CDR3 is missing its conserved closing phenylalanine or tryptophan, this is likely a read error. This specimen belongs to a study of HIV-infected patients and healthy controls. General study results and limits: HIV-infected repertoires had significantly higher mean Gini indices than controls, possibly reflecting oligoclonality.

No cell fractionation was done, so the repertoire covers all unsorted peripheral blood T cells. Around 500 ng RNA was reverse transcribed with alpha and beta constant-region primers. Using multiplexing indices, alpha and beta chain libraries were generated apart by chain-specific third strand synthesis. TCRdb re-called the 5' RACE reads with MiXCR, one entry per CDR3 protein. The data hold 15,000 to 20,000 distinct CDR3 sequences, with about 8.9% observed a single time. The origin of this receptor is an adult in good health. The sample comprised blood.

The CDR3 bases are TGTGCCACCAGAGGGCATTTCAATCAGCCCCAGCATTCT. Protein sequence: CATRGHFNQPQHS. This rearrangement joins TRBV19 to TRBJ1-5; D is ambiguous. This CDR3 has 13 residues. In germline, CDR1 is LNHDA, CDR2 SQIVND (reference sequence). Deletions cut 10 bases from V and 3 bases from J, with 13 bases between.